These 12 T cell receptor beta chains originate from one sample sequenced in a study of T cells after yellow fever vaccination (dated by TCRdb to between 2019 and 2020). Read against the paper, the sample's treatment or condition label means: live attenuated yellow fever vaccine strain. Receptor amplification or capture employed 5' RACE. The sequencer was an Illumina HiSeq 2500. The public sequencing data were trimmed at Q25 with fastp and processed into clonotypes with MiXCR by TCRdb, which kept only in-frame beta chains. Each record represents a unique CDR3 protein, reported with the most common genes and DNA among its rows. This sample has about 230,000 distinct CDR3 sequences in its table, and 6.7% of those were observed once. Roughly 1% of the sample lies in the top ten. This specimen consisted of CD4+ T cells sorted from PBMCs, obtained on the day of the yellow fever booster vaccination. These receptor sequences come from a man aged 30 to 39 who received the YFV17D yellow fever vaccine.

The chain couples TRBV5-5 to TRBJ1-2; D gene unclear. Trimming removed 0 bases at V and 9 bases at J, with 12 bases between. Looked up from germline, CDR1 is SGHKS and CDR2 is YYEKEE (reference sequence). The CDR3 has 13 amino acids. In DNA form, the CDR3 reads TGTGCCAGCAGCTTGGGCAGGCTTAGGAGCTACACCTTC. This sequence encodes CASSLGRLRSYTF.

The CDR3 DNA sequence: TGTGCCAGCAGCTTTGCGGGAGTGGAGCCTGAAGCTTTCTTT. It translates to CASSFAGVEPEAFF. The chain recombines TRBV7-9 with TRBJ1-1; D call uncertain. The CDR3 covers 14 residues. Germline V gene sequence: CDR1 SEHNR, CDR2 FQNEAQ (reference sequence). Trimming shortened V by 3 bases and J by 6 bases, and 14 bases separated the two germline ends.

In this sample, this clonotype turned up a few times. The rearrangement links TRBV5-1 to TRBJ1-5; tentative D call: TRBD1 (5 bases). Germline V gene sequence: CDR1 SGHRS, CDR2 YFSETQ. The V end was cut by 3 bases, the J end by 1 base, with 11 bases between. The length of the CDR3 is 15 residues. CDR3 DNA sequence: TGCGCCAGCAGCTATGATACAGGAAGCAATCAGCCCCAGCATTTT. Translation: CASSYDTGSNQPQHF.

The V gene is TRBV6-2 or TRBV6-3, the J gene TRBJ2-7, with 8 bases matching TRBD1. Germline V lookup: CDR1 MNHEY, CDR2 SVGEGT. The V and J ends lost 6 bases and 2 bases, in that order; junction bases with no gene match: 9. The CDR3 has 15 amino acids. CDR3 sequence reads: CASRTLGQGPYEQYF. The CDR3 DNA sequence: TGTGCCAGCAGGACTCTCGGACAGGGACCCTACGAGCAGTACTTC.

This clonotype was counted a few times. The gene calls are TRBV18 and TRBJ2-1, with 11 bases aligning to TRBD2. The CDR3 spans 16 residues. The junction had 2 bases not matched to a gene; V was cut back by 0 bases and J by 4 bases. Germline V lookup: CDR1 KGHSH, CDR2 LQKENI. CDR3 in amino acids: CASSPPTSGAYNEQFF. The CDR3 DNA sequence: TGTGCCAGCTCACCACCGACTAGCGGGGCTTACAATGAGCAGTTCTTC.

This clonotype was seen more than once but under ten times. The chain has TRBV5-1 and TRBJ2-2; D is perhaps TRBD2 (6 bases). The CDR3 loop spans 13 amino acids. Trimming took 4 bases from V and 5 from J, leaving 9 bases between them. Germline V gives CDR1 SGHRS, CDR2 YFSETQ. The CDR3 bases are TGCGCCAGCAGCGCGGGGCCTACCGGGGAGCTGTTTTTT. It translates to CASSAGPTGELFF.

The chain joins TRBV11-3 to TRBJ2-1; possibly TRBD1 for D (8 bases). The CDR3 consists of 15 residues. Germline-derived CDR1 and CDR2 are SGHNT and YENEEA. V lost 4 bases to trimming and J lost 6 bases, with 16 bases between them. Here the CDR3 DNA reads TGTGCCAGCAGCTCCCCCACAGGGGGGGTCAATGAGCAGTTCTTC. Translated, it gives CASSSPTGGVNEQFF.

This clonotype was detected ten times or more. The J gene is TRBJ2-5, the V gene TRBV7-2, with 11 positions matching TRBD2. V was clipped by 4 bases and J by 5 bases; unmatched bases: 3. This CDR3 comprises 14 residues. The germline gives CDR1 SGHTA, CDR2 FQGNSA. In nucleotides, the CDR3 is TGTGCCAGCAGCTCTAGACTAGCGGGGGAGACCCAGTACTTC. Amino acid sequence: CASSSRLAGETQYF. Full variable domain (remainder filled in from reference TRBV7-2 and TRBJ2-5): GAGVSQSPSNKVTEKGKDVELRCDPISGHTALYWYRQSLGQGLEFLIYFQGNSAPDKSGLPSDRFSAERTGGSVSTLTIQRTQQEDSAVYLCASSSRLAGETQYFGPGTRLLVL.

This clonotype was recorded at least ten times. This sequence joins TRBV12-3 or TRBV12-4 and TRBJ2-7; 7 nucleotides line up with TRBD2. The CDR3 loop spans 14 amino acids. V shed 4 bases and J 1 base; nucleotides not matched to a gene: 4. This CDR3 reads CASSSAGISYEQYF. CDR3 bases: TGTGCCAGCAGTTCAGCGGGGATTTCCTACGAGCAGTACTTC.

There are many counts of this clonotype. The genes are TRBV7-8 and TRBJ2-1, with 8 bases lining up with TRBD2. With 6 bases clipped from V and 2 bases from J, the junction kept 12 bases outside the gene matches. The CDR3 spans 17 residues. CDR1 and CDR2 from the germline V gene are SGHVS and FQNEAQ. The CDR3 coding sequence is TGTGCCAGCAGGTCGGGGGTAGGAGCGGGAGCCTACAATGAGCAGTTCTTC. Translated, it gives CASRSGVGAGAYNEQFF.

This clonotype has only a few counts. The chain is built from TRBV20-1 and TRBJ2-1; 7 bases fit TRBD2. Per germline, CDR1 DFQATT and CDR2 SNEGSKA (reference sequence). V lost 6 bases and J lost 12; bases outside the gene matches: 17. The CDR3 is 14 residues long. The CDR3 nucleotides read TGCAGTGCCGGAAAGGGCCAATGGGGGGAGGGGCAGTTCTTC. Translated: CSAGKGQWGEGQFF.

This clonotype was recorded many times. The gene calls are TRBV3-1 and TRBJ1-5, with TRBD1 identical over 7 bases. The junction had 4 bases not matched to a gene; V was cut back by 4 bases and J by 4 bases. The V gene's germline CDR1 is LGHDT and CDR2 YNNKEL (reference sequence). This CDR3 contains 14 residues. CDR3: CASSLGGQNQPQHF. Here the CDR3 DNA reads TGTGCCAGCAGCCTCGGGGGACAGAATCAGCCCCAGCATTTT.